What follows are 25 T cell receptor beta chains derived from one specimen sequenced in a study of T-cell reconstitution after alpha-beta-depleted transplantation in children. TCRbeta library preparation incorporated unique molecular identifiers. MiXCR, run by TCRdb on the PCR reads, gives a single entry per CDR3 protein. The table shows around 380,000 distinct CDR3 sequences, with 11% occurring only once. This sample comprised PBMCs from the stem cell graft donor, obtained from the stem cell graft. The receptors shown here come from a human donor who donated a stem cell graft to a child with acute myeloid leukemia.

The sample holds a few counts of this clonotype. The DNA for the CDR3 is TGCAGTGCTCAGACCCGGGACTTTCCTCCCTACGAGCAGTACTTC. Translation: CSAQTRDFPPYEQYF. The chain employs TRBV20-1 and TRBJ2-7; a weak D match, TRBD2 (6 bases). Trimming pared 5 bases from V and 2 bases from J, leaving 19 bases between. CDR1 is DFQATT, CDR2 SNEGSKA, per germline (reference sequence). This CDR3 contains 15 residues.

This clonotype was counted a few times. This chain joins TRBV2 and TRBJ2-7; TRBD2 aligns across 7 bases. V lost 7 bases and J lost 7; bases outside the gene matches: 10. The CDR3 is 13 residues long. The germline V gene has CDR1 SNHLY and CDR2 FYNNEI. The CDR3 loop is CASTDLWGGEQYV. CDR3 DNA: TGTGCCAGCACCGACCTGTGGGGGGGAGAGCAGTACGTC.

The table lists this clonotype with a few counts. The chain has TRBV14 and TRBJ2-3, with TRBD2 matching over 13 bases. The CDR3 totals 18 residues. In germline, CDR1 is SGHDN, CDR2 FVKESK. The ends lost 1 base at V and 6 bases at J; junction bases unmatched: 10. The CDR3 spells CASSQAPGLAGKRDTQYF. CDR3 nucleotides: TGTGCCAGCAGCCAAGCCCCGGGACTAGCGGGAAAGCGGGATACGCAGTATTTT.

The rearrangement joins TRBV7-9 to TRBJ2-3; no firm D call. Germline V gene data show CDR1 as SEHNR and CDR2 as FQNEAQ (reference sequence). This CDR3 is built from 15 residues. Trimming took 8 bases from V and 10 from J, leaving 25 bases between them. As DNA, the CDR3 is TGTGCCAGCGCCCAAATGGTGACCCTTACAACGCCGCAGTATTTT. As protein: CASAQMVTLTTPQYF.

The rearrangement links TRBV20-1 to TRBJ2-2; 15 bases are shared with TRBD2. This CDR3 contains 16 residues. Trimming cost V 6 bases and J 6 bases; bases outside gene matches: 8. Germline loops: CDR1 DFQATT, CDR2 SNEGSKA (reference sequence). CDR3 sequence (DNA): TGCAGTGCGCCCGGACTAGCGGGAGGGCCGGCCGGGGAGCTGTTTTTT. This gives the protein CSAPGLAGGPAGELFF.

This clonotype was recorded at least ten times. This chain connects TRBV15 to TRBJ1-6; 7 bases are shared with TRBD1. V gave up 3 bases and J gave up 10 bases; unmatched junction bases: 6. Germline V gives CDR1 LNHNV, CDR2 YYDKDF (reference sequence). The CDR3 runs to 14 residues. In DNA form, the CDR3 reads TGTGCCACCAGCAGGCAGACAGGGCTATCACCCCTCCACTTT. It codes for CATSRQTGLSPLHF.

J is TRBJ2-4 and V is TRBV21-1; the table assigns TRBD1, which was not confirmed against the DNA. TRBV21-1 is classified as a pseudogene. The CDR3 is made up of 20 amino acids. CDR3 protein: CASTEGRGESPGLAKNIQYF. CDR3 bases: TGTGCCAGCACCGAAGGGAGAGGGGAGTCTCCCGGCCTAGCCAAAAACATTCAGTACTTC.

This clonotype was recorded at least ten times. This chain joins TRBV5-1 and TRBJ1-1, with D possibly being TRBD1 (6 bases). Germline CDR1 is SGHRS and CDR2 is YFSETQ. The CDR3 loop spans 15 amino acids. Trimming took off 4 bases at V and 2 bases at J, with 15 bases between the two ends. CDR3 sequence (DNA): TGCGCCAGCAGCCAAACAAGGACAGTAAACACTGAAGCTTTCTTT. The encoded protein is CASSQTRTVNTEAFF.

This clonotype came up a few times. The CDR3 coding sequence is TGCAGTGCTATTCCCTCCAATGAGCAGTTCTTC. As protein: CSAIPSNEQFF. The chain joins TRBV20-1 to TRBJ2-1; no firm D call. CDR3 size: 11 residues. CDR1 is DFQATT, CDR2 SNEGSKA, per germline (reference sequence). The V and J ends lost 4 bases and 6 bases respectively, with 7 bases between them.

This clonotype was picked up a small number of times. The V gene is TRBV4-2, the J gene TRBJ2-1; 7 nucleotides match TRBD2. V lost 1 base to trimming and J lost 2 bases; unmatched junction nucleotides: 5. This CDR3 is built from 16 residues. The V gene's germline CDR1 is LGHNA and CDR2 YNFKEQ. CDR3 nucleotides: TGTGCCAGCAGCCAAGGCCTAGCGGCCACCTACAATGAGCAGTTCTTC. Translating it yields CASSQGLAATYNEQFF.

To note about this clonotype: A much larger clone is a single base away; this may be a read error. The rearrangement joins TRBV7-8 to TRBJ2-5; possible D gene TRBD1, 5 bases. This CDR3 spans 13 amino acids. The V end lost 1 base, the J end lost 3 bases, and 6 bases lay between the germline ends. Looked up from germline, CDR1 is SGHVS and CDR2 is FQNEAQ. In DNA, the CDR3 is TGTGCCAGCAGCTTAGACAGGAAAGAGACCCAGTACTTC. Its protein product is CASSLDRKETQYF. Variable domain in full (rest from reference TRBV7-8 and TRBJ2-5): GAGVSQSPRYKVAKRGQDVALRCDPISGHVSLFWYQQALGQGPEFLTYFQNEAQLDKSGLPSDRFFAERPEGSVSTLKIQRTQQEDSAVYLCASSLDRKETQYFGPGTRLLVL.

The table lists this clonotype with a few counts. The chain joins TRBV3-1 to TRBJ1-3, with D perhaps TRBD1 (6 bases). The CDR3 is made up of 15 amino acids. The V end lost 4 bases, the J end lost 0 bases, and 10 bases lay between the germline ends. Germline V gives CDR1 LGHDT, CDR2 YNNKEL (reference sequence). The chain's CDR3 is CASSLLDSSGNTIYF. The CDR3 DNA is TGTGCCAGCAGCCTGCTGGACAGCTCTGGAAACACCATATATTTT. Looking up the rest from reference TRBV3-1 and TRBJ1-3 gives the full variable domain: DTAVSQTPKYLVTQMGNDKSIKCEQNLGHDTMYWYKQDSKKFLKIMFSYNNKELIINETVPNRFSPKSPDKAHLNLHINSLELGDSAVYFCASSLLDSSGNTIYFGEGSWLTVV.

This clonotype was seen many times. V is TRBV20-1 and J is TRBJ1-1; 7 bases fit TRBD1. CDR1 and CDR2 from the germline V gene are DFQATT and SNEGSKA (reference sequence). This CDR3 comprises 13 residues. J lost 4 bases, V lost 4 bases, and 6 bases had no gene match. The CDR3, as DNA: TGCAGTGCTAAGGACAGGCGGGGCACTGAAGCTTTCTTT. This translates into CSAKDRRGTEAFF.

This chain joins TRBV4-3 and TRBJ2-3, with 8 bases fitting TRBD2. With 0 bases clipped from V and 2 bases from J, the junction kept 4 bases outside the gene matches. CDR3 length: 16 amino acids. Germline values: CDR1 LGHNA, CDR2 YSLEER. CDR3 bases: TGCGCCAGCAGCCAAGATCTAGCGGGCGTCACAGATACGCAGTATTTT. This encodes CASSQDLAGVTDTQYF.

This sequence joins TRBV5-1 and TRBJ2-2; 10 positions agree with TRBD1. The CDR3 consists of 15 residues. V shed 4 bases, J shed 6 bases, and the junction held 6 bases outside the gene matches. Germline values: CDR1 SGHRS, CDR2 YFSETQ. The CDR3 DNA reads TGCGCCAGCAGCCCCGGGACAGGGGAAGCCGGGGAGCTGTTTTTT. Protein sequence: CASSPGTGEAGELFF. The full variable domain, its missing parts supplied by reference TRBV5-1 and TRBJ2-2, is KAGVTQTPRYLIKTRGQQVTLSCSPISGHRSVSWYQQTPGQGLQFLFEYFSETQRNKGNFPGRFSGRQFSNSRSEMNVSTLELGDSALYLCASSPGTGEAGELFFGEGSRLTVL.

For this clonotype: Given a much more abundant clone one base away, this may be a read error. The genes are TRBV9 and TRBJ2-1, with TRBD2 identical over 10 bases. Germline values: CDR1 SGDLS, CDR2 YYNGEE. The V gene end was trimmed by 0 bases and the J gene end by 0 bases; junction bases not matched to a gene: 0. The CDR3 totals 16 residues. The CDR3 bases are TGTGCCAGCAGCGTAGTAGCGGGAGGCTCCTACAATGAGCAGTTCTTC. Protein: CASSVVAGGSYNEQFF.

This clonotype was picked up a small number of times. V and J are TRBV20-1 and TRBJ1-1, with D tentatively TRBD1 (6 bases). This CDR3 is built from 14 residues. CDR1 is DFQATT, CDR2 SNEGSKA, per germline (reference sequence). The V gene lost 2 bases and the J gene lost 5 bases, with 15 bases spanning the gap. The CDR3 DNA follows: TGCAGTGCTAGATTGGGACAACCTGGGACTGAAGCTTTCTTT. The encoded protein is CSARLGQPGTEAFF.

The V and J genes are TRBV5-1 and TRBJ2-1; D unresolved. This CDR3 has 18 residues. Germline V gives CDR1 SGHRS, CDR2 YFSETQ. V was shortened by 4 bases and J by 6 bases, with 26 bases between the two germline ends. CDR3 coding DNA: TGCGCCAGCAGCGGCCCGATTGAGAAGATTTGGTTTAGCAATGAGCAGTTCTTC. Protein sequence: CASSGPIEKIWFSNEQFF.

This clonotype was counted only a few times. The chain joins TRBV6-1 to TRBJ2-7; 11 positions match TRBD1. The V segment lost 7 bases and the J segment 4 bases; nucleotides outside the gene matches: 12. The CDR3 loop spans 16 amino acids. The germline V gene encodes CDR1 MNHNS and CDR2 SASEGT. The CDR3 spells CASTQRGGTGGYEQYF. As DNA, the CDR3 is TGTGCCAGCACCCAAAGAGGGGGGACAGGGGGGTACGAGCAGTACTTC.

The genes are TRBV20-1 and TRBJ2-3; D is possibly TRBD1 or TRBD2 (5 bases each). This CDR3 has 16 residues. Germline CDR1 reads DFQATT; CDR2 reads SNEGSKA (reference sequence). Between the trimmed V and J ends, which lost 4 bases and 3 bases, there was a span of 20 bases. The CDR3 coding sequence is TGCAGTGCTACCCCGAAGAGGGGTAGGAGAACAGATACGCAGTATTTT. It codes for CSATPKRGRRTDTQYF.

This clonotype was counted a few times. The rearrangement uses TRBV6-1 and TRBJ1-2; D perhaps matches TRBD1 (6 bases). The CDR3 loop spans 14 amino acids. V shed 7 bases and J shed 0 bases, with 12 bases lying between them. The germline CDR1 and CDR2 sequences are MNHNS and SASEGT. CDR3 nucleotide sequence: TGTGCCAGCATAGCCGGGACATCTAACTATGGCTACACCTTC. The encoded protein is CASIAGTSNYGYTF.

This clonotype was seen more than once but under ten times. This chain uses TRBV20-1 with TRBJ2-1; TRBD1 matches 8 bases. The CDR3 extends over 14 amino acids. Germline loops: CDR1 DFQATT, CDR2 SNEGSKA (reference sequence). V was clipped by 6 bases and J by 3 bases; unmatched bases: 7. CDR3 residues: CSADQTGVYNEQFF. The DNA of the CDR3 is TGCAGTGCAGACCAGACAGGGGTCTACAATGAGCAGTTCTTC.

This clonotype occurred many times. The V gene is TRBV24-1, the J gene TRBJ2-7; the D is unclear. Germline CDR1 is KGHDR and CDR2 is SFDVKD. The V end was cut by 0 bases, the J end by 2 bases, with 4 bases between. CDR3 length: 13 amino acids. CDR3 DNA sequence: TGTGCCACCAGTGATTTGGTACCCTACGAGCAGTACGTC. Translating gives CATSDLVPYEQYV.

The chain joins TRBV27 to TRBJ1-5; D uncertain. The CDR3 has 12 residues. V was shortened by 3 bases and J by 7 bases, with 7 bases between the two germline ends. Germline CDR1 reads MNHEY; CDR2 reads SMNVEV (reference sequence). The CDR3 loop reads CASSLIGQPQHF. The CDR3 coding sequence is TGTGCCAGCAGTTTGATAGGGCAGCCCCAGCATTTT.

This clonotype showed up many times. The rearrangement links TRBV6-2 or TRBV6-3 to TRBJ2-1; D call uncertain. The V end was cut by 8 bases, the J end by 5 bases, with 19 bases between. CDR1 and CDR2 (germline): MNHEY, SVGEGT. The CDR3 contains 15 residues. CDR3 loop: CASGYSATPDNEQFF. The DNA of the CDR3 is TGTGCCAGCGGCTACTCTGCGACTCCCGACAATGAGCAGTTCTTC.